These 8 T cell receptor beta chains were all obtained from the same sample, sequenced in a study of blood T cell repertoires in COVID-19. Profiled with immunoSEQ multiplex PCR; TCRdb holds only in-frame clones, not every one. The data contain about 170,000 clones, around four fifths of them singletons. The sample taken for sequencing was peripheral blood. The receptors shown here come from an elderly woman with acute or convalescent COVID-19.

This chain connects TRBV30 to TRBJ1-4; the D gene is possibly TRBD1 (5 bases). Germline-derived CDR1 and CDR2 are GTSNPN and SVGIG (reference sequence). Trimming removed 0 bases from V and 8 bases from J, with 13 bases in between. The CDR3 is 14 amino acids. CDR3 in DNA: TGTGCCTGGAGTGTACGGGGGGTATGGGAAAAACTGTTTTTT. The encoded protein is CAWSVRGVWEKLFF.

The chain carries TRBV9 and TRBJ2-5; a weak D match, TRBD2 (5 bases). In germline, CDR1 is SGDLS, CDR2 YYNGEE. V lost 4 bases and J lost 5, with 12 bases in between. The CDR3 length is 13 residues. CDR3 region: CASSPTGSETQYF. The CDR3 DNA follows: TGTGCCAGCAGCCCCACGGGAAGTGAGACCCAGTACTTC.

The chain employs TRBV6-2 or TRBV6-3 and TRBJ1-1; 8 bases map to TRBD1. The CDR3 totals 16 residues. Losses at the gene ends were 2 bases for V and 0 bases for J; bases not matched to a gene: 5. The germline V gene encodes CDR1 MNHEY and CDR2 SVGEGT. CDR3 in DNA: TGTGCCAGCAGTTACGAAACAGGGGGGATGAACACTGAAGCTTTCTTT. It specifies CASSYETGGMNTEAFF.

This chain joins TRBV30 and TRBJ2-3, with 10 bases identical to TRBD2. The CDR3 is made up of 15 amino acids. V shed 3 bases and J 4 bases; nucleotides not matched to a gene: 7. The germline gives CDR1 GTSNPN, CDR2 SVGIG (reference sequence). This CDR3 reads CAWSLRSGGADTQYF. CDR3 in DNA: TGTGCCTGGAGCCTAAGGAGCGGGGGGGCAGATACGCAGTATTTT.

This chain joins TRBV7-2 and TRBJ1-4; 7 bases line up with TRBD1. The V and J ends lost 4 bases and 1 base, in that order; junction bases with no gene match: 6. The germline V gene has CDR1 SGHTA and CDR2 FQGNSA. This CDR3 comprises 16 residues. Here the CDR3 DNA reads TGTGCCAGCAGCTCACAGGGGATAAGAACTAATGAAAAACTGTTTTTT. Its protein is CASSSQGIRTNEKLFF.

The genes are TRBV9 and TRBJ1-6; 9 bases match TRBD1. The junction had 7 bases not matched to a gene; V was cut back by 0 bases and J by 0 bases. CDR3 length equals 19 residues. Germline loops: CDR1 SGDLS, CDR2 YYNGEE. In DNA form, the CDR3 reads TGTGCCAGCAGCGTAGATCTCGGACAGGGGAGCTCCTATAATTCACCCCTCCACTTT. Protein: CASSVDLGQGSSYNSPLHF. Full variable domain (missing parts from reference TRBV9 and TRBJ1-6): DSGVTQTPKHLITATGQRVTLRCSPRSGDLSVYWYQQSLDQGLQFLIQYYNGEERAKGNILERFSAQQFPDLHSELNLSSLELGDSALYFCASSVDLGQGSSYNSPLHFGNGTRLTVT.

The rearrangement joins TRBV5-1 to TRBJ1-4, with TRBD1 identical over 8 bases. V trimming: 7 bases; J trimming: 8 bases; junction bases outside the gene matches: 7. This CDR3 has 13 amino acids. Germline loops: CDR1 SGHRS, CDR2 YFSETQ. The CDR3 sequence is CASAPDRDEKLFF. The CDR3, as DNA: TGCGCCAGCGCCCCGGACAGGGACGAAAAACTGTTTTTT.

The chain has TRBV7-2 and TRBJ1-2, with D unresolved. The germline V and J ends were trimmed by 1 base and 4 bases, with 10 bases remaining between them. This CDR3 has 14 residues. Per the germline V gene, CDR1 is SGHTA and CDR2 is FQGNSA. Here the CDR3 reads CASSLGRTAYGYTF. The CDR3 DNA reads TGTGCCAGCAGCTTAGGGAGGACGGCCTATGGCTACACCTTC.